The 17 T cell receptor beta chains below all came from one sample that was sequenced in a study of cytomegalovirus exposure and HLA in healthy donors. The PCR contained 60 Vbeta and 13 Jbeta primers. TCRdb keeps only in-frame clones here, not all; method: immunoSEQ multiplex PCR. The sample records 150,000 to 160,000 clones, roughly 84% being singletons. The source material was PBMCs. These receptors originate from a woman between 18 and 29 years old in good health and CMV-seronegative.

CDR3 DNA sequence: TGTGCCAGCAGTTGGCTTCAGAGGGATGAAAAACTGTTTTTT. Translation: CASSWLQRDEKLFF. The chain employs TRBV28 and TRBJ1-4; the D is unclear. Germline V gene lookup returns CDR1 MDHEN and CDR2 SYDVKM. V was shortened by 4 bases and J by 6 bases, with 12 bases between the two germline ends. The CDR3 extends over 14 amino acids.

The genes are TRBV28 and TRBJ2-7, with unresolved D. Germline V gene sequence: CDR1 MDHEN, CDR2 SYDVKM. V lost 2 bases, J lost 4 bases, and 9 bases lay in between. The CDR3 contains 13 residues. CDR3 protein: CASSLSSGYEQYF. The DNA of the CDR3 is TGTGCCAGCAGTTTAAGTTCAGGATACGAGCAGTACTTC.

V usage is TRBV19 and J usage is TRBJ2-6; D uncertain. CDR3 length equals 12 residues. From germline, CDR1 is LNHDA and CDR2 SQIVND (reference sequence). Trimming shortened V by 5 bases and J by 4 bases, and 3 bases separated the two germline ends. CDR3 DNA: TGTGCCAGTAGTGGCGGGGCCAACGTCCTGACTTTC. It translates to CASSGGANVLTF. Based on the CDR3 plus reference TRBV19 and TRBJ2-6, the full variable domain is DGGITQSPKYLFRKEGQNVTLSCEQNLNHDAMYWYRQDPGQGLRLIYYSQIVNDFQKGDIAEGYSVSREKKESFPLTVTSAQKNPTAFYLCASSGGANVLTFGAGSRLTVL.

The rearrangement joins TRBV28 to TRBJ2-7; D is unresolved. CDR1 is MDHEN and CDR2 is SYDVKM in the germline V gene. This CDR3 spans 13 amino acids. The V end lost 8 bases, the J end lost 1 base, and 12 bases lay between the germline ends. The CDR3 nucleotides are TGTGCCAGCTCTGAAGAGGTTTCCTACGAGCAGTACTTC. Translating gives CASSEEVSYEQYF. Filled out from reference TRBV28 and TRBJ2-7, the complete variable domain reads DVKVTQSSRYLVKRTGEKVFLECVQDMDHENMFWYRQDPGLGLRLIYFSYDVKMKEKGDIPEGYSVSREKKERFSLILESASTNQTSMYLCASSEEVSYEQYFGPGTRLTVT.

CDR3 region: CASSSSGDTQYF. The CDR3 DNA reads TGTGCCAGCAGCTCAAGCGGGGATACGCAGTATTTT. The V gene is TRBV11-3, the J gene TRBJ2-3, with D possibly TRBD2 on 6 matching bases. The V gene lost 4 bases and the J gene lost 6 bases, with 8 bases spanning the gap. This CDR3 is 12 amino acids long. Germline lookup yields CDR1 SGHNT and CDR2 YENEEA.

V is TRBV19 and J is TRBJ1-2; 9 nucleotides agree with TRBD1. Germline V gene sequence: CDR1 LNHDA, CDR2 SQIVND (reference sequence). Unmatched junction bases numbered 7, after V lost 6 bases and J lost 2 bases. CDR3 length equals 15 residues. CDR3 residues: CASSEGTGWNYGYTF. CDR3 nucleotide sequence: TGTGCCAGTAGCGAGGGGACAGGGTGGAACTATGGCTACACCTTC.

The chain links TRBV5-1 to TRBJ1-6; 8 bases are a match to TRBD1. V lost 4 bases, J lost 10 bases, and 7 bases stayed unmatched. This CDR3 comprises 14 residues. Germline assignment: CDR1 SGHRS and CDR2 YFSETQ. The CDR3 region is CASSPNPGGSPLHF. CDR3 nucleotides: TGCGCCAGCAGCCCTAATCCAGGGGGCTCACCCCTCCACTTT.

This clone was found a few times. The chain couples TRBV6-1 to TRBJ1-6, with unresolved D. The CDR3 extends over 14 amino acids. Germline V gene data show CDR1 as MNHNS and CDR2 as SASEGT. Between the trimmed V and J ends, which lost 5 bases and 10 bases, there was a span of 15 bases. CDR3 amino acids: CASSYARGYSPLHF. The CDR3 bases are TGTGCCAGCAGTTATGCGCGGGGTTACTCACCCCTCCACTTT.

The rearrangement uses TRBV2 and TRBJ2-7, with 10 bases fitting TRBD1. Germline V CDR1 and CDR2: SNHLY, FYNNEI. CDR3 length: 16 residues. V lost 2 bases to trimming and J lost 4 bases; unmatched junction nucleotides: 8. The CDR3 coding sequence is TGTGCCAGCAGTGAAAGCCGAGACAGGGGGCCATACGAGCAGTACTTC. Encoded protein: CASSESRDRGPYEQYF.

On this clone: A junction end diverges from the germline sequence, so it may reflect a read error. V usage is TRBV7-9 and J usage is TRBJ1-2, with D perhaps TRBD1 (6 bases). The CDR3 spans 13 residues. The germline gives CDR1 SEHNR, CDR2 FQNEAQ (reference sequence). CDR3 nucleotides: TGTTCCAGCAGCCACCCAGGGGAATATGGCTACACCTTC. This translates into CSSSHPGEYGYTF.

The count of this clone is one. V usage is TRBV18 and J usage is TRBJ2-3; possible D gene TRBD1, 8 bases. The CDR3 length is 15 residues. Germline lookup yields CDR1 KGHSH and CDR2 LQKENI. The V gene lost 3 bases and the J gene lost 4 bases, with 14 bases spanning the gap. This CDR3 reads CASSPRQGRADTQYF. Here the CDR3 DNA reads TGTGCCAGCTCACCCAGACAGGGGAGGGCAGATACGCAGTATTTT.

The chain joins TRBV5-1 to TRBJ2-3; 11 nucleotides agree with TRBD2. The trim removed 2 bases at V and 3 bases at J, leaving 5 bases unmatched. This CDR3 is 16 amino acids long. Germline CDR1 and CDR2: SGHRS and YFSETQ. CDR3 protein: CASSFLAGGRTDTQYF. The CDR3 region has the DNA TGCGCCAGCAGCTTTCTAGCGGGAGGAAGGACAGATACGCAGTATTTT.

This chain joins TRBV7-2 and TRBJ1-6; D not resolved. Germline CDR1 and CDR2: SGHTA and FQGNSA. V was pared by 1 base and J by 5 bases, with 12 bases between. The CDR3 runs 16 residues. The CDR3 here is CASSLVQLFNNSPLHF. The CDR3 nucleotides read TGTGCCAGCAGCTTAGTTCAGTTATTCAATAATTCACCCCTCCACTTT.

The gene calls are TRBV9 and TRBJ2-1; the D gene is possibly TRBD2 (5 bases). The CDR3 sequence is 14 residues long. Trimming pared 2 bases from V and 6 bases from J, leaving 12 bases between. In germline, CDR1 is SGDLS, CDR2 YYNGEE. DNA for the CDR3: TGTGCCAGCAGCGTTCAGCCGCGGGTCAATGAGCAGTTCTTC. It codes for CASSVQPRVNEQFF.

The genes are TRBV15 and TRBJ1-2; 10 nucleotides align to TRBD1. Germline CDR1 is LNHNV and CDR2 is YYDKDF (reference sequence). With 1 base clipped from V and 5 bases from J, the junction kept 10 bases outside the gene matches. CDR3 length: 17 amino acids. As DNA, the CDR3 is TGTGCCACCAGCAGAGGTCGGGCGACAGGGGGCAGGTATGGCTACACCTTC. It encodes CATSRGRATGGRYGYTF.

J is TRBJ1-2 and V is TRBV19, with a tentative D call TRBD1 (5 bases). CDR3 size: 13 residues. CDR1 and CDR2 (germline): LNHDA, SQIVND (reference sequence). V was shortened by 8 bases and J by 8 bases, with 18 bases between the two germline ends. The CDR3 nucleotides are TGTGCCAGTCTGGGGGACTTTTTTGGCGGCTACACCTTC. Translation: CASLGDFFGGYTF.

The rearrangement links TRBV5-1 to TRBJ2-2, with TRBD2 matching over 12 bases. Germline CDR1 reads SGHRS; CDR2 reads YFSETQ. CDR3 length equals 20 residues. Losses at the gene ends were 3 bases for V and 0 bases for J; bases not matched to a gene: 12. The CDR3 loop reads CASSSLGASGGAANTGELFF. CDR3 DNA: TGCGCCAGCAGCTCCCTCGGGGCTAGCGGGGGGGCAGCGAACACCGGGGAGCTGTTTTTT.